This T cell receptor beta chain was identified during a study of human T cells and chemical hapten exposure. Findings and caveats of the study: In comparison with controls, expanded TCRs gave rise to a significantly larger number of large CDR3 similarity clusters.

V lost 0 bases, J lost 7 bases, and 13 bases lay in between. The germline V gene has CDR1 MNHNY and CDR2 SVGAGI (reference sequence). The CDR3 consists of 16 residues. TCRdb ran MiXCR on the RACE reads and lists one entry per CDR3 protein. The data contain about 380,000 distinct CDR3 sequences, around 5% of them singletons. In its sample, this clonotype was seen many times. Its antigen is undetermined. Time point of the sample: patch test 1, 2 weeks after DPC sensitization. Treatment of the sample: therapeutic diphenylcyclopropenone sensitization with weekly scalp DPC. Extraction yielded total RNA from whole blood (unfractionated).

The sequences come from whole blood, collected in connection with sensitization to the hapten diphenylcyclopropenone (DPC). The chain is built from TRBV6-6 and TRBJ1-6; D not resolved. The clonotype originates from a woman in her forties or fifties with alopecia areata. Some clones in this sample may be carry-over from other donors' samples. CDR3 DNA: TGTGCCAGCAGTTACTCGAGACCCGGAGAGAATTCACCCCTCCACTTT. Protein sequence: CASSYSRPGENSPLHF.